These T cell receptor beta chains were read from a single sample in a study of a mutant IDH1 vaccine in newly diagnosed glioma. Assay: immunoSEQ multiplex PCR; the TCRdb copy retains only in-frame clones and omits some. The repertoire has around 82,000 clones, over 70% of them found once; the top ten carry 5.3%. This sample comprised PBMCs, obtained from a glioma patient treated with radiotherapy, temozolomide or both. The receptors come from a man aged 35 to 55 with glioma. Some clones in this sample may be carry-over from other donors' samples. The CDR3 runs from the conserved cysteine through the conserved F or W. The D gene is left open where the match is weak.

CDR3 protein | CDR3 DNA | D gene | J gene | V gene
CASSWGTDTQYF | TGCGCCAGCAGCTGGGGCACAGATACGCAGTATTTT | . | TRBJ2-3 | TRBV5-1
CASSQTDRNTGELFF | TGCGCCAGCAGTCAGACGGACAGGAACACCGGGGAGCTGTTTTTT | . | TRBJ2-2 | TRBV5-1
CSAGNNQGRGAFF | TGCAGCGCGGGGAACAATCAGGGGAGGGGAGCTTTCTTT | . | TRBJ1-1 | TRBV29-1
CASSLRQGMNEQYF | TGTGCCAGCAGTTTAAGACAGGGGATGAACGAGCAGTACTTC | TRBD1 | TRBJ2-7 | TRBV27
CAWSASNQPQHF | TGTGCCTGGAGTGCCAGCAATCAGCCCCAGCATTTT | . | TRBJ1-5 | TRBV30
CASSFPGHYGYTF | TGCGCCAGCAGCTTTCCAGGGCACTATGGCTACACCTTC | . | TRBJ1-2 | TRBV5-1
CASSPPDRAAFF | TGTGCCAGCAGCCCGCCGGACAGGGCGGCTTTCTTT | TRBD1 | TRBJ1-1 | TRBV7-9
CASSPRETQYF | TGTGCCAGCAGCCCTAGAGAGACCCAGTACTTC | . | TRBJ2-5 | TRBV5-8
CASGLLRGDLGEQYF | TGTGCTAGTGGTTTGTTACGGGGGGACCTGGGAGAGCAGTACTTC | TRBD2 | TRBJ2-7 | TRBV12-5
CASSLQAGSLYEQYF | TGCGCCAGCAGCTTGCAGGCGGGGAGTCTGTACGAGCAGTACTTC | . | TRBJ2-7 | TRBV5-1
CAWGPPLHF | TGTGCCTGGGGGCCACCCCTCCACTTT | . | TRBJ1-6 | TRBV30